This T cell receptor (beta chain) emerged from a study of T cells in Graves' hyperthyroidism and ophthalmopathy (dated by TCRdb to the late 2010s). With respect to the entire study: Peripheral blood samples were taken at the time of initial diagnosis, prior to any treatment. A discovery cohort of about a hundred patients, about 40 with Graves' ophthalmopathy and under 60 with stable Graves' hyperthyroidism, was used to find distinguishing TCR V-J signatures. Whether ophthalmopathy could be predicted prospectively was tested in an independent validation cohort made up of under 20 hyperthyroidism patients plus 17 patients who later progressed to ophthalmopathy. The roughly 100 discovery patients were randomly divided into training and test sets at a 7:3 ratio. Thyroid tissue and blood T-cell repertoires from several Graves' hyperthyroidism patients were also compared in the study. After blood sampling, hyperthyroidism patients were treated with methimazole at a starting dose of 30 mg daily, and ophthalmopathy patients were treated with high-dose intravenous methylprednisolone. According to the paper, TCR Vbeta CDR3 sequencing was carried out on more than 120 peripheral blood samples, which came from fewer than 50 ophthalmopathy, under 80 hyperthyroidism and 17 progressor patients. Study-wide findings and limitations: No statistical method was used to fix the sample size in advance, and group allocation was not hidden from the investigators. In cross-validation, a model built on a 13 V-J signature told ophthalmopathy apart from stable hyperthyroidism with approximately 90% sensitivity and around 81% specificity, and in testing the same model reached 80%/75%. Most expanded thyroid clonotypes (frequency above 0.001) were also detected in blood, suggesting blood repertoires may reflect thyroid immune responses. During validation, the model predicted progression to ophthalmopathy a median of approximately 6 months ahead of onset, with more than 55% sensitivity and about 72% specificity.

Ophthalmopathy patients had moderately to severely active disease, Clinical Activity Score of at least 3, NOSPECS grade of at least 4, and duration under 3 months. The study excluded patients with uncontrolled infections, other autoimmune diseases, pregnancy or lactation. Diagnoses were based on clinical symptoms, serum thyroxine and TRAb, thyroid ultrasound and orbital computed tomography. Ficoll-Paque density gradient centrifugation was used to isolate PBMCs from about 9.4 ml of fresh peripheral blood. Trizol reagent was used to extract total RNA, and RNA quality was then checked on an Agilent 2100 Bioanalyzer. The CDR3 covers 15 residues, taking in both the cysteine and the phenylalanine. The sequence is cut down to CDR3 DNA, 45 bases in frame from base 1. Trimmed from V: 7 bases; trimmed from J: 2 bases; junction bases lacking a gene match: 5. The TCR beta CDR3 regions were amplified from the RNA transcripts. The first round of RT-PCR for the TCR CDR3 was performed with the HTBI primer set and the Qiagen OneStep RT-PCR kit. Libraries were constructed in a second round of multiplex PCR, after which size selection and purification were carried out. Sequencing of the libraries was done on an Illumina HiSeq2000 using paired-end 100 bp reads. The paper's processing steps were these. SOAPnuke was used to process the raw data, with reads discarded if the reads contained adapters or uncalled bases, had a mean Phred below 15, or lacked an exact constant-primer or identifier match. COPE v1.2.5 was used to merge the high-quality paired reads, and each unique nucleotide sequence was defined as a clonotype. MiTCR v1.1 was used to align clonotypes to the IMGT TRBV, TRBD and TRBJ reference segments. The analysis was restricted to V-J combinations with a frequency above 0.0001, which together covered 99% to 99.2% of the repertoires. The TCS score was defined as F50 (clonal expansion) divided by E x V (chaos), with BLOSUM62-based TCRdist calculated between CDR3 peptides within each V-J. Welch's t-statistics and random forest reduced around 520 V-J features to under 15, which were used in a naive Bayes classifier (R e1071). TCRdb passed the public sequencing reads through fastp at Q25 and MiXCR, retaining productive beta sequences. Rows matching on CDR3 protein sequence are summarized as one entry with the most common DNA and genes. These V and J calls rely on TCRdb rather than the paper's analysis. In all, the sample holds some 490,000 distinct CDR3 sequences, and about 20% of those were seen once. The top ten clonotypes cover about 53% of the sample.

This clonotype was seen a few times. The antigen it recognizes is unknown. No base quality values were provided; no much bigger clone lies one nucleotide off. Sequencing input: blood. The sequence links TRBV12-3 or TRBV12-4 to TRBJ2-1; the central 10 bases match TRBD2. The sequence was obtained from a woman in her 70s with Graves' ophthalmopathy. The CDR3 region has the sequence CASNHGLAAYNEQFF. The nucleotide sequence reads TGTGCCAGCAATCACGGACTAGCGGCCTACAATGAGCAGTTCTTC.